This paragraph covers one T cell receptor (beta chain) sequence. At the DNA level, this CDR3 is encoded by other sequences in the same sample as well. Using MiXCR, TCRdb reanalyzed the PCR reads. Among 30,000 to 40,000 clones listed, about 21% were seen once. V lost 6 bases and J 3 bases, leaving 16 bases between the germline ends. Germline-derived CDR1 and CDR2 are WNHNN and SYGVQD (reference sequence). This CDR3 is built from 15 residues. The sample is drawn from a study of metastatic and nonmetastatic thyroid tumors. Looking at the study overall: For malignant and benign thyroid patients, tumor or nodule tissue and blood were the sources whose repertoires were compared.

No patient received treatment before thyroid surgery. The receptor was isolated from a female donor with papillary thyroid cancer or a benign thyroid nodule (not recorded which). Some clones in this sample may be carry-over from other donors' samples. The rearrangement links TRBV10-1 to TRBJ2-3; weak D call: TRBD1 (7 bases). The material sequenced was blood. CDR3 DNA sequence: TGCGCCAGCAGGGCCCAGGGGGGTAGTACAGATACGCAGTATTTT. Its translation is CASRAQGGSTDTQYF.